This entry lists 10 T cell receptor beta chains sequenced from one sample in a study of blood T cell repertoires in COVID-19. Produced via immunoSEQ multiplex PCR; TCRdb's table is partial and in-frame only. The repertoire holds 200,000 to 250,000 clones, with approximately 80% as singletons. Sequenced: PBMCs or T cells enriched from blood (not recorded which). These receptors all stem from a woman in her forties with acute COVID-19.

The CDR3 loop reads CASSLEVRQGYGYTF. DNA of the CDR3: TGTGCCAGCAGCTTAGAAGTCCGACAAGGCTATGGCTACACCTTC. The chain employs TRBV7-2 and TRBJ1-2; the D is unclear. Trimming took 1 base from V and 4 from J, leaving 13 bases between them. This CDR3 region has 15 residues. From germline, CDR1 is SGHTA and CDR2 FQGNSA.

This clone was detected once. The J gene is TRBJ1-3, the V gene TRBV11-2; possibly TRBD1 for D (5 bases). CDR3 size: 15 residues. The germline V and J ends were trimmed by 4 bases and 0 bases, with 10 bases remaining between them. The germline CDR1 and CDR2 sequences are SGHAT and FQNNGV. The CDR3 DNA reads as TGTGCCAGCAGCTCCGACAGAGGCTCTGGAAACACCATATATTTT. Its protein product is CASSSDRGSGNTIYF.

The chain employs TRBV27 and TRBJ2-5; D might be TRBD1 (5 bases). Germline CDR1 reads MNHEY; CDR2 reads SMNVEV (reference sequence). Trimming took 5 bases from V and 5 from J, leaving 15 bases between them. This CDR3 is built from 14 residues. CDR3: CASSVQGWSETQYF. Written as DNA, the CDR3 is TGTGCCAGCAGTGTTCAGGGTTGGAGCGAGACCCAGTACTTC.

The rearrangement links TRBV27 to TRBJ1-1; 8 positions agree with TRBD1. The ends lost 0 bases at V and 4 bases at J; junction bases unmatched: 7. From germline, CDR1 is MNHEY and CDR2 SMNVEV (reference sequence). The CDR3 extends over 16 amino acids. The CDR3 DNA sequence: TGTGCCAGCAGTTTATCGGCAGGGGGCTCCGTCACTGAAGCTTTCTTT. Its translation: CASSLSAGGSVTEAFF.

The DNA of the CDR3 is TGTGCCAGCAGCCCAGGTTTGCTAGGGGTGTACGAGCAGTACTTC. Its protein product is CASSPGLLGVYEQYF. The chain employs TRBV3-1 (or the pseudogene TRBV3-2) and TRBJ2-7; D perhaps matches TRBD1 (5 bases). The CDR3 length is 15 residues. V lost 4 bases, J lost 4 bases, and 17 bases lay in between. Germline CDR1 reads LGHDT; CDR2 reads YNNKEL (reference sequence).

The V call is TRBV5-6, the J call TRBJ1-3, with a possible D match to TRBD1 (6 bases). The CDR3 contains 14 residues. The ends were cut back, 5 bases at V and 1 base at J, with 10 bases in the middle. Germline-derived CDR1 and CDR2 are SGHDT and YYEEEE. The CDR3, as DNA: TGTGCCAGCAGATACAGGGATTCTGGAAACACCATATATTTT. Residues: CASRYRDSGNTIYF.

The gene calls are TRBV3-1 (or the pseudogene TRBV3-2) and TRBJ1-1, with D perhaps TRBD1 (5 bases). Looked up from germline, CDR1 is LGHDT and CDR2 is YNNKEL (reference sequence). V gave up 2 bases and J gave up 8 bases, with 9 bases separating them. The CDR3 extends over 12 amino acids. CDR3 sequence reads: CASSQRAGEAFF. The CDR3 nucleotides read TGTGCCAGCAGCCAAAGGGCAGGGGAAGCTTTCTTT.

In DNA form, the CDR3 reads TGTGCCAGCAGCTTACAGGGTAGAAATGAGCAGTTCTTC. Translated, it gives CASSLQGRNEQFF. This rearrangement joins TRBV7-2 to TRBJ2-1; perhaps TRBD1 as D (5 bases). The CDR3 runs 13 residues. Germline lookup yields CDR1 SGHTA and CDR2 FQGNSA. V was pared by 2 bases and J by 7 bases, with 9 bases between.

This sequence joins TRBV27 and TRBJ2-1; 10 nucleotides match TRBD1. The length of the CDR3 is 17 residues. Germline loops: CDR1 MNHEY, CDR2 SMNVEV (reference sequence). The V segment lost 6 bases and the J segment 8 bases; nucleotides outside the gene matches: 16. CDR3 protein: CASSPTRPGQGSHEQFF. CDR3 DNA: TGTGCCAGCAGCCCCACCAGACCGGGACAGGGGTCCCATGAGCAGTTCTTC.

Worth noting for this clone: This same CDR3 is encoded by further DNA sequences in the sample. V and J are TRBV27 and TRBJ2-1, with D uncertain. There are 13 residues in the CDR3. CDR1 and CDR2 (germline): MNHEY, SMNVEV (reference sequence). V gave up 5 bases and J gave up 0 bases, with 5 bases separating them. The CDR3 sequence: CASSPDSYNEQFF. The CDR3 DNA reads TGTGCCAGCAGTCCAGACTCCTACAATGAGCAGTTCTTC.